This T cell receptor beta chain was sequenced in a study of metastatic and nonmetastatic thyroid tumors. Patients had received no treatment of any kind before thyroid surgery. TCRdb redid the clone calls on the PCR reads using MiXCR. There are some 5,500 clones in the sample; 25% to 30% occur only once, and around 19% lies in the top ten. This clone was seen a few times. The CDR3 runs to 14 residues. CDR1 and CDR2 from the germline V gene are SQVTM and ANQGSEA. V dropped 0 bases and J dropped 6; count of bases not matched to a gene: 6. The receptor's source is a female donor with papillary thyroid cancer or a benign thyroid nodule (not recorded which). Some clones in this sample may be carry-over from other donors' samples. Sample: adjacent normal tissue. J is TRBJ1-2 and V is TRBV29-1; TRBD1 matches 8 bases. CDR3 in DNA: TGCAGCGTTGAAGATTCGGTACAGGGGGATGGCTACACCTTC. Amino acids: CSVEDSVQGDGYTF.